There are a few counts of the clone carrying this T cell receptor (beta chain). Its antigen is unknown. The CDR3 sequence is 14 residues long. The germline V and J ends were trimmed by 6 bases and 2 bases, with 13 bases remaining between them. CDR1 SNHLY and CDR2 FYNNEI come from the germline V gene. This entry comes from a study of T cell repertoires in cytomegalovirus infection. Study overall: Indications came from public TCR beta signatures; they pointed to CMV infection and to a matching HLA type.

Study-wide findings and caveats: The ex vivo response was dominated by HLA-C-restricted CMV-specific TCR beta clonotypes. Accumulated public TCR beta family frequency recognized individuals carrying CMV together with the relevant HLA.

Each CDR3 protein is one row after TCRdb ran MiXCR on the reads. The sample carries 630,000 or so distinct CDR3 sequences, around 24% recorded once. The chain has TRBV2 and TRBJ1-2, with D perhaps TRBD1 (5 bases). Sequencing was performed on CD8+ T cells from PBMCs. This TCR derives from a human donor in good health (CMV status not recorded). Some clones in this sample may be carry-over from other donors' samples. CDR3: CASRGDLMNYGYTF. The CDR3 DNA follows: TGTGCCAGCAGGGGGGACCTTATGAACTATGGCTACACCTTC.